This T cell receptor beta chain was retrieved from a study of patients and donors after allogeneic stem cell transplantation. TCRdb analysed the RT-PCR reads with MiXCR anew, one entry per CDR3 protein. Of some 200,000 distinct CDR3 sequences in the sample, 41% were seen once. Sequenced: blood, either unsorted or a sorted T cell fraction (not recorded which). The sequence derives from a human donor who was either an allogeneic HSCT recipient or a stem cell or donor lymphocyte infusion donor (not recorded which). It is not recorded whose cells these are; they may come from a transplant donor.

The CDR3 DNA reads TGTGCCAGCAGCACGGACAGGGATCGAATCATTTACGAGCAGTACTTC. Amino acid sequence: CASSTDRDRIIYEQYF. The V gene is TRBV9, the J gene TRBJ2-7; 8 bases are shared with TRBD1. The CDR3 loop spans 16 amino acids. Germline CDR1 reads SGDLS; CDR2 reads YYNGEE. Unmatched junction bases numbered 13, after V lost 4 bases and J lost 4 bases.